Reported below is one T cell receptor (beta chain). Treatment here: around 19 received Ad26.COV2.S at low or high dose, single or two shots; a few received placebo; per-sample allocation not given. On day 63 after the first injection, vaccine and placebo recipients gave samples. The data were produced by immunoSEQ multiplex PCR, yet TCRdb's version contains in-frame clones alone and is incomplete. The sample has under 600,000 clones; 80% to 90% are singletons. The data originate from a study of Ad26.COV2.S vaccination and SARS-CoV-2 variants. V lost 4 bases and J lost 5; bases outside the gene matches: 6. The length of the CDR3 is 14 residues. The germline gives CDR1 SGHAT, CDR2 FQNNGV.

The receptor comes from a person between 18 and 60 years old who received the Ad26.COV2.S COVID-19 vaccine or a placebo. The source was peripheral blood, collected in a trial of Ad26.COV2.S vaccine versus placebo. This chain joins TRBV11-2 and TRBJ2-5, with 8 bases that match TRBD1. CDR3 region: CASSSTGAGETQYF. CDR3 DNA: TGTGCCAGCAGCTCGACAGGGGCGGGGGAGACCCAGTACTTC.